A selection of T cell receptor beta chains follows, all from one sample in a study of blood T cell repertoires in COVID-19. Libraries were prepared by immunoSEQ multiplex PCR; TCRdb keeps only in-frame clonotypes and omits some of them. The sample has hundreds of thousands of clones, roughly 84% seen once; the top ten hold 15% to 20%. The specimen sequenced was peripheral blood. The source of these receptors is a man younger than 40 with active or convalescent COVID-19. Each CDR3 is given with its conserved first and last residue. D genes are given only for firm matches. The size of a clone is reported for some rows only, either as once, few or many, or as a class for expanded clones.

DNA,CDR3,length,size,D,J,V
TGTGCCAGCAGCTTACTGATAGCGGGGGCTCCGTACAATGAGCAGTTCTTC,CASSLLIAGAPYNEQFF,17,once,TRBD2,TRBJ2-1,TRBV5-5
TGTGCCAGCAGCTTTAACACAGATACGCAGTATTTT,CASSFNTDTQYF,12,NA,NA,TRBJ2-3,TRBV11-3
TGTGCCAGCTCACCACAGGGGGTTAATTCACCCCTCCACTTT,CASSPQGVNSPLHF,14,NA,NA,TRBJ1-6,TRBV18
TGTGCCAGCAGCGTAGGAGACAGGGATTCACCCCTCCACTTT,CASSVGDRDSPLHF,14,NA,TRBD1,TRBJ1-6,TRBV9
TGTGCCAGCAGCCGCCCGGGAGACAACACCGGGGAGCTGTTTTTT,CASSRPGDNTGELFF,15,NA,NA,TRBJ2-2,TRBV6-5
TGTGCCAGCAGTTCTGACAGGGGGCTCACTGAAGCTTTCTTT,CASSSDRGLTEAFF,14,NA,TRBD1,TRBJ1-1,TRBV28
TGTGCCAGTACCGGTTCAGGGCCTAATCAGCCCCAGCATTTT,CASTGSGPNQPQHF,14,NA,NA,TRBJ1-5,TRBV19
TGCGCCAGCAGCCAAGATCTTTATAGCAATCAGCCCCAGCATTTT,CASSQDLYSNQPQHF,15,NA,NA,TRBJ1-5,TRBV4-3
TGTGCCAGCAGCCTCGGGGGGGACAGAGGGCAGCCCCAGCATTTT,CASSLGGDRGQPQHF,15,NA,TRBD1,TRBJ1-5,TRBV5-4
TGTGCCTGGAGTTCTTCAGGGAATAAGGCCCAGTACTTC,CAWSSSGNKAQYF,13,few,NA,TRBJ2-5,TRBV30
TGTGCCAGCAGTATAGGACAGGGAAACACCGGGGAGCTGTTTTTT,CASSIGQGNTGELFF,15,NA,TRBD1,TRBJ2-2,TRBV6-5
TGTGCCAGCACCCAAACGCTAGCGGGAGATGGAGAGCAGTTCTTC,CASTQTLAGDGEQFF,15,NA,TRBD2,TRBJ2-1,TRBV4-2
TGTGCCAGCAGCCTCGGACAGGGAAGTTCACCCCTCCACTTT,CASSLGQGSSPLHF,14,NA,TRBD1,TRBJ1-6,TRBV7-9
TGTGCCAGCAGCGTAGCAGGGGGAAGGAATGAGCAGTTCTTC,CASSVAGGRNEQFF,14,NA,TRBD1,TRBJ2-1,TRBV9
TGTGCCAGCAGCCCCCAGGGAGGGGGATCGGCTTTCTTT,CASSPQGGGSAFF,13,NA,NA,TRBJ1-1,TRBV3-1/TRBV3-2
TGTGCCAGTAGTTTCGGGGGTGGGGCCAACGTCCTGACTTTC,CASSFGGGANVLTF,14,NA,NA,TRBJ2-6,TRBV19
TGTGCCAGCAGTTCGAGACAGAGCAATCAGCCCCAGCATTTT,CASSSRQSNQPQHF,14,NA,NA,TRBJ1-5,TRBV6-5
TGTGCCTGTGGACTCTCGGGCTACGAGCAGTACTTC,CACGLSGYEQYF,12,NA,NA,TRBJ2-7,TRBV30
TGCGCCAGCAGCCAAGTGGGCCGGCCGAACACTGAAGCTTTCTTT,CASSQVGRPNTEAFF,15,few,NA,TRBJ1-1,TRBV4-1
TGTGCCAGCAGCTCGAACGGGGACAGAGTCACCGGGGAGCTGTTTTTT,CASSSNGDRVTGELFF,16,once,TRBD1,TRBJ2-2,TRBV6-2/TRBV6-3
TGTGCCAGCAGCCTAGACAGGGGAAGGTCACCCCTCCACTTT,CASSLDRGRSPLHF,14,NA,TRBD1,TRBJ1-6,TRBV2
TGTGCCAGCAGCCTACAAGCGCCCAGGGGGGCCTATGGCTACACCTTC,CASSLQAPRGAYGYTF,16,NA,TRBD1,TRBJ1-2,TRBV3-1/TRBV3-2
TGTGCCAGCAGTAGAATACAAACAGGGACGACTAATGAAAAACTGTTTTTT,CASSRIQTGTTNEKLFF,17,NA,NA,TRBJ1-4,TRBV27
TGTGCCAGCAGCCAAGCAAGCAATCAGCCCCAGCATTTT,CASSQASNQPQHF,13,NA,NA,TRBJ1-5,TRBV3-1/TRBV3-2
TGCGCCAGCAGCCAAGATTCTGGGGGCCATCAGCCCCAGCATTTT,CASSQDSGGHQPQHF,15,NA,NA,TRBJ1-5,TRBV4-3
TGTGCCAGCAGCGGGGGAGCAGCCTTCGAGCAGTACTTC,CASSGGAAFEQYF,13,many,NA,TRBJ2-7,TRBV9
TGTGCCAGCAGCCCGGGGGGGTCCCACTACGAGCAGTACTTC,CASSPGGSHYEQYF,14,once,TRBD2,TRBJ2-7,TRBV7-2
TGTGCCAGCAGTAAGGGTATCGGGGAGGTATACAATGAGCAGTTCTTC,CASSKGIGEVYNEQFF,16,NA,NA,TRBJ2-1,TRBV7-9
TGTGCCAGCAGCCCTGGGGACAGGGTTGGCAATCAGCCCCAGCATTTT,CASSPGDRVGNQPQHF,16,NA,TRBD1,TRBJ1-5,TRBV7-2
TGTGCCACCAGTGATCCACGACAGGGGATCGGTCAGCCCCAGCATTTT,CATSDPRQGIGQPQHF,16,NA,TRBD1,TRBJ1-5,TRBV24-1
TGTGCCATCAGTGCCACTAGCGGGGGAGGTAGCACAGATACGCAGTATTTT,CAISATSGGGSTDTQYF,17,once,TRBD2,TRBJ2-3,TRBV10-3
TGCGCCAGCAGCCAAGATATCGGCAGGGTCACTGAAGCTTTCTTT,CASSQDIGRVTEAFF,15,NA,NA,TRBJ1-1,TRBV4-3
TGTGCCAGCAGCCCTAGCGGGACTAGGTTCACCGGGGAGCTGTTTTTT,CASSPSGTRFTGELFF,16,NA,TRBD2,TRBJ2-2,TRBV7-6
TGTGCCAGCAGCCCCGGAGCAGATACGCAGTATTTT,CASSPGADTQYF,12,NA,NA,TRBJ2-3,TRBV13
TGTGCCAGCTCACCGGTCGTTGGCGGAAACATTCAGTACTTC,CASSPVVGGNIQYF,14,NA,NA,TRBJ2-4,TRBV18
TGCGCCAGCAGTGAGTCAACTAGCGGGGACGCTGGGGCCAACGTCCTGACTTTC,CASSESTSGDAGANVLTF,18,once,TRBD2,TRBJ2-6,TRBV10-2
TGTGCCAGCAGTGAGAGCGGGCGGGATTACGAGCAGTACTTC,CASSESGRDYEQYF,14,NA,NA,TRBJ2-7,TRBV27
TGTGCCTGGAGTGTACGTCGCGGGGACACCGGGGAGCTGTTTTTT,CAWSVRRGDTGELFF,15,few,NA,TRBJ2-2,TRBV30
TGTGCCACAGCCCGGGACAGGGAGGCAGATACGCAGTATTTT,CATARDREADTQYF,14,NA,TRBD1,TRBJ2-3,TRBV11-2
TGTGCCAGCAGTTGGTGGGGGGAAGATACGCAGTATTTT,CASSWWGEDTQYF,13,NA,NA,TRBJ2-3,TRBV6-6
TGTGCCAGCAGCCAAGGACTAGCGGGCTCCGGGGCCCAGTACTTC,CASSQGLAGSGAQYF,15,few,TRBD2,TRBJ2-5,TRBV7-2
TGCGCCAGCAGCCAAGACGGGGGGCTTGGAAACACCATATATTTT,CASSQDGGLGNTIYF,15,once,NA,TRBJ1-3,TRBV4-1
TGTGCCAGTAGTATGGGACAGGTGGGAACTGAAGCTTTCTTT,CASSMGQVGTEAFF,14,NA,TRBD1,TRBJ1-1,TRBV19
TGTGCCAGCAGGACAGGGGCTAACTATGGCTACACCTTC,CASRTGANYGYTF,13,few,TRBD1,TRBJ1-2,TRBV28
TGTGCCAGCAGTTTTCGAGATCAGCCCCAGCATTTT,CASSFRDQPQHF,12,NA,NA,TRBJ1-5,TRBV27
TGCAGCGTCGGGGACAGGCGGAACACCGGGGAGCTGTTTTTT,CSVGDRRNTGELFF,14,NA,TRBD1,TRBJ2-2,TRBV29-1
TGTGCCAGCAGCCAAAAGGGACAGGGAGCTTCACCCCTCCACTTT,CASSQKGQGASPLHF,15,NA,TRBD1,TRBJ1-6,TRBV3-1/TRBV3-2
TGTGCCTTCGGACAGGAAGACGGTGGCTACACCTTC,CAFGQEDGGYTF,12,NA,TRBD1,TRBJ1-2,TRBV30
TGTGCCAGCAGCTCCGGACAGGGCGCCCTGGATACGCAGTATTTT,CASSSGQGALDTQYF,15,NA,TRBD1,TRBJ2-3,TRBV5-6
TGTGCCAGCAGCTCGGGGACTAGCATCGACGAGCAGTACTTC,CASSSGTSIDEQYF,14,NA,TRBD2,TRBJ2-7,TRBV7-2
TGCGCCAGCAGCCAAGAAGACAACAGCAATCAGCCCCAGCATTTT,CASSQEDNSNQPQHF,15,NA,NA,TRBJ1-5,TRBV4-1
TGTGCCAGCACAGCAGTGAGGGAAAGCTACGAGCAGTACTTC,CASTAVRESYEQYF,14,NA,NA,TRBJ2-7,TRBV2
TGCAGCGCAAGGACTAGCGGATACAATGAGCAGTTCTTC,CSARTSGYNEQFF,13,NA,TRBD2,TRBJ2-1,TRBV29-1
TGTGCCAGCAGTGACAGGACTAGCGCATTCTCCTACGAGCAGTACTTC,CASSDRTSAFSYEQYF,16,NA,TRBD2,TRBJ2-7,TRBV2
TGTGCCAGCAGTGTTGGGGGCCAGACTCAATTCTTC,CASSVGGQTQFF,12,NA,NA,TRBJ2-1,TRBV25-1
TGCGCCAGCAGCTTAAGGGGGCTCCCACATGAGCAGTTCTTC,CASSLRGLPHEQFF,14,NA,TRBD1,TRBJ2-1,TRBV5-1